Below, 29 T cell receptor beta chains from the same sample are listed, as sequenced in a study of blood T cell repertoires in COVID-19. Generated by immunoSEQ multiplex PCR, the TCRdb table keeps only in-frame clones and is missing some. The sample holds about 100,000 clones, around four fifths seen once. The sample was peripheral blood. The receptors shown here come from a man aged 50 to 60 with active or convalescent COVID-19.

Comments on this clone: One junction end disagrees with the germline gene, perhaps due to a read error. The gene calls are TRBV7-7 and TRBJ1-5; tentative D call: TRBD1 (6 bases). The CDR3 is made up of 13 amino acids. Per germline, CDR1 SSHAT and CDR2 FNYEAQ (reference sequence). The CDR3 DNA is TGTGCTAGCAGCAGGGACACTGGGGAGCCCCAGCATTTT. Translating it yields CASSRDTGEPQHF.

The chain employs TRBV29-1 and TRBJ1-2, with 9 bases lining up with TRBD1. Looked up from germline, CDR1 is SQVTM and CDR2 is ANQGSEA. The CDR3 loop spans 13 amino acids. J lost 8 bases, V lost 6 bases, and 10 bases had no gene match. The CDR3, as DNA: TGCAGCGTCCCCGGGACAGGGCTAGCGGGCTACACCTTC. Translation gives CSVPGTGLAGYTF.

V usage is TRBV7-2 and J usage is TRBJ1-1; D gene uncertain. Germline V lookup: CDR1 SGHTA, CDR2 FQGNSA. The length of the CDR3 is 12 residues. Trimming took off 1 base at V and 6 bases at J, with 6 bases between the two ends. The DNA for the CDR3 is TGTGCCAGCAGCTTAGTTTCCTCTGAAGCTTTCTTT. It encodes CASSLVSSEAFF.

The V call is TRBV28, the J call TRBJ2-3; D is undetermined. CDR3 size: 14 residues. Germline V gene sequence: CDR1 MDHEN, CDR2 SYDVKM. V shed 5 bases and J shed 4 bases, with 13 bases lying between them. This CDR3 reads CASSLQTGPDTQYF. Written as DNA, the CDR3 is TGTGCCAGCAGTCTACAGACCGGCCCAGATACGCAGTATTTT. Filled out from reference TRBV28 and TRBJ2-3, the complete variable domain reads DVKVTQSSRYLVKRTGEKVFLECVQDMDHENMFWYRQDPGLGLRLIYFSYDVKMKEKGDIPEGYSVSREKKERFSLILESASTNQTSMYLCASSLQTGPDTQYFGPGTRLTVL.

The rearrangement uses TRBV11-3 and TRBJ2-3, with 7 positions matching TRBD2. There are 15 residues in the CDR3. The germline CDR1 and CDR2 sequences are SGHNT and YENEEA. V gave up 4 bases and J gave up 0 bases; unmatched junction bases: 4. CDR3 bases: TGTGCCAGCAGCTCATCGGGAGGTAGCACAGATACGCAGTATTTT. Translated, it gives CASSSSGGSTDTQYF.

The V call is TRBV19, the J call TRBJ1-1, with 7 bases matching TRBD1. The germline gives CDR1 LNHDA, CDR2 SQIVND (reference sequence). The CDR3 has 15 residues. V lost 7 bases, J lost 5 bases, and 13 bases stayed unmatched. This CDR3 is CASTLPGEGATEAFF. As DNA, the CDR3 is TGTGCCAGTACCTTACCTGGAGAGGGGGCAACTGAAGCTTTCTTT.

The CDR3 DNA is TGCGCCAGCAGCTTGGCCCCCCAGGGGGCTGCAGATACGCAGTATTTT. It codes for CASSLAPQGAADTQYF. The chain has TRBV5-1 and TRBJ2-3; 8 nucleotides match TRBD1. The CDR3 loop spans 16 amino acids. The V gene end was trimmed by 0 bases and the J gene end by 4 bases; junction bases not matched to a gene: 7. From germline, CDR1 is SGHRS and CDR2 YFSETQ.

This clone has more than one count but fewer than ten. CDR3 nucleotides: TGTGCTAGTGGTTTGGCAGGACAGGGTAACACAGATACGCAGTATTTT. Its translation is CASGLAGQGNTDTQYF. The genes are TRBV12-5 and TRBJ2-3; 8 bases align to TRBD1. J was trimmed by 2 bases and V by 1 base; bases with no gene match: 5. Germline V CDR1 and CDR2: LGHNT, FRNRAP. This CDR3 spans 16 amino acids.

This clone was observed a handful of times. V gene TRBV11-2 combines with J gene TRBJ2-2; the D gene is possibly TRBD2 (5 bases). V was cut by 0 bases and J by 13 bases, with 15 bases left in between. The CDR3 extends over 14 amino acids. Germline CDR1 reads SGHAT; CDR2 reads FQNNGV. CDR3 nucleotide sequence: TGTGCCAGCAGCTTAGATTTTGTGACGAGGGCGCTGTTTTTT. This gives the protein CASSLDFVTRALFF.

This clone has just one count. CDR3 in DNA: TGTGCCAGCAGCCAAGGTTGGACAGGGTCTACTTTCTTT. Its translation: CASSQGWTGSTFF. V usage is TRBV3-1 (or the pseudogene TRBV3-2) and J usage is TRBJ1-1; the match to TRBD1 covers 8 bases. After removal of 1 base from V and 12 bases from J, the junction contained 7 bases not matched to a gene. The germline CDR1 and CDR2 sequences are LGHDT and YNNKEL (reference sequence). CDR3 length equals 13 residues.

The V and J genes are TRBV5-5 and TRBJ1-5, with no clear D. Germline assignment: CDR1 SGHKS and CDR2 YYEKEE (reference sequence). This CDR3 has 15 residues. V lost 0 bases and J lost 1, with 8 bases in between. The CDR3 region has the DNA TGTGCCAGCAGCTTGGTAGGACTCAGCAATCAGCCCCAGCATTTT. Translated: CASSLVGLSNQPQHF.

The chain couples TRBV24-1 to TRBJ1-2; 9 bases are shared with TRBD1. Germline V gene data show CDR1 as KGHDR and CDR2 as SFDVKD. The CDR3 has 16 residues. V lost 2 bases and J lost 8; bases outside the gene matches: 11. CDR3 protein: CATSDSADGTGKGYTF. The CDR3 coding sequence is TGTGCCACCAGTGATTCCGCCGATGGGACAGGGAAAGGCTACACCTTC.

V gene TRBV9 combines with J gene TRBJ1-5; no clear D. Trimming took off 0 bases at V and 3 bases at J, with 10 bases between the two ends. Germline loops: CDR1 SGDLS, CDR2 YYNGEE. The CDR3 loop spans 15 amino acids. The DNA for the CDR3 is TGTGCCAGCAGCGTAGGAGTATCCTCCAATCAGCCCCAGCATTTT. The encoded protein is CASSVGVSSNQPQHF. Together with reference TRBV9 and TRBJ1-5, the CDR3 gives the full variable domain: DSGVTQTPKHLITATGQRVTLRCSPRSGDLSVYWYQQSLDQGLQFLIQYYNGEERAKGNILERFSAQQFPDLHSELNLSSLELGDSALYFCASSVGVSSNQPQHFGDGTRLSIL.

The rearrangement links TRBV7-8 to TRBJ2-7; 7 nucleotides align to TRBD2. The trim removed 8 bases at V and 0 bases at J, leaving 1 base unmatched. Germline lookup yields CDR1 SGHVS and CDR2 FQNEAQ. The CDR3 loop spans 12 amino acids. CDR3 coding DNA: TGTGCCAGCGGGGGGGTCTCCTACGAGCAGTACTTC. It yields the protein CASGGVSYEQYF.

The rearrangement joins TRBV6-5 to TRBJ2-3, with D maybe TRBD2 (6 bases). The germline gives CDR1 MNHEY, CDR2 SVGAGI. V was clipped by 7 bases and J by 6 bases, with 20 bases between them. There are 15 residues in the CDR3. This CDR3 reads CASTPQLAARDTQYF. The CDR3 nucleotides read TGTGCCAGCACCCCCCAACTAGCAGCGAGGGATACGCAGTATTTT.

The chain links TRBV24-1 to TRBJ2-5; tentatively, D is TRBD2 (5 bases). CDR3 length equals 13 residues. Per the germline V gene, CDR1 is KGHDR and CDR2 is SFDVKD. Trimming pared 5 bases from V and 5 bases from J, leaving 11 bases between. CDR3 bases: TGTGCCACCAGTGCGGGGTCTAGGGAGACCCAGTACTTC. Translation: CATSAGSRETQYF.

This clone was picked up a small number of times. V usage is TRBV11-2 and J usage is TRBJ2-2; 10 bases map to TRBD2. V lost 1 base, J lost 7 bases, and 6 bases stayed unmatched. This CDR3 is 16 amino acids long. From germline, CDR1 is SGHAT and CDR2 FQNNGV. The CDR3 nucleotides read TGTGCCAGCAGCTTAGCACTAGCGGGAATGCACGGGGAGCTGTTTTTT. This gives the protein CASSLALAGMHGELFF.

CDR3 coding DNA: TGTGCCAGCAGTGAAAGTAAGGGAGTCGATCGCGGCTACACCTTC. Translating it yields CASSESKGVDRGYTF. V and J are TRBV6-1 and TRBJ1-2; D unresolved. The CDR3 contains 15 residues. Trimming cost V 2 bases and J 8 bases, with 18 bases left between them. Germline CDR1 and CDR2: MNHNS and SASEGT.

V is TRBV18 and J is TRBJ1-6; 7 positions match TRBD1. The J segment lost 5 bases and the V segment lost 4 bases, leaving 5 bases of the junction unmatched. CDR3 length: 15 amino acids. Per the germline V gene, CDR1 is KGHSH and CDR2 is LQKENI. The CDR3 DNA reads TGTGCCAGCTCACTAAGGGACAGAGATAATTCACCCCTCCACTTT. This gives the protein CASSLRDRDNSPLHF. Full variable domain (remainder filled in from reference TRBV18 and TRBJ1-6): NAGVMQNPRHLVRRRGQEARLRCSPMKGHSHVYWYRQLPEEGLKFMVYLQKENIIDESGMPKERFSAEFPKEGPSILRIQQVVRGDSAAYFCASSLRDRDNSPLHFGNGTRLTVT.

V and J are TRBV18 and TRBJ2-7, with TRBD2 matching 13 bases. This CDR3 is 15 amino acids long. V lost 2 bases and J lost 4; bases outside the gene matches: 2. Germline V gene sequence: CDR1 KGHSH, CDR2 LQKENI. CDR3: CASSPRTSGSYEQYF. The CDR3 DNA is TGTGCCAGCTCACCAAGGACTAGCGGGAGTTACGAGCAGTACTTC. Using reference TRBV18 and TRBJ2-7 for the parts outside the CDR3, the full variable domain is NAGVMQNPRHLVRRRGQEARLRCSPMKGHSHVYWYRQLPEEGLKFMVYLQKENIIDESGMPKERFSAEFPKEGPSILRIQQVVRGDSAAYFCASSPRTSGSYEQYFGPGTRLTVT.

This sequence joins TRBV5-6 and TRBJ2-1; D gene unclear. There are 13 residues in the CDR3. Per germline, CDR1 SGHDT and CDR2 YYEEEE. The V end lost 0 bases, the J end lost 4 bases, and 5 bases lay between the germline ends. CDR3 loop: CASSLERYNEQFF. DNA for the CDR3: TGTGCCAGCAGCTTGGAGAGGTACAATGAGCAGTTCTTC. The full variable domain, rest sourced from reference TRBV5-6 and TRBJ2-1, is DAGVTQSPTHLIKTRGQQVTLRCSPKSGHDTVSWYQQALGQGPQFIFQYYEEEERQRGNFPDRFSGHQFPNYSSELNVNALLLGDSALYLCASSLERYNEQFFGPGTRLTVL.

The V call is TRBV9, the J call TRBJ1-6; the D gene is possibly TRBD1 (5 bases). Germline V CDR1 and CDR2: SGDLS, YYNGEE. CDR3 length: 14 amino acids. V lost 0 bases, J lost 9 bases, and 10 bases lay in between. CDR3 bases: TGTGCCAGCAGCGTAGAGGGAAGGGGTTCACCCCTCCACTTT. Protein product: CASSVEGRGSPLHF.

This clone showed up just a few times. The chain uses TRBV5-4 and TRBJ1-2, with TRBD1 identical over 7 bases. This CDR3 has 16 residues. CDR1 and CDR2 from the germline V gene are SGHNT and YYREEE (reference sequence). The V and J ends lost 2 bases and 4 bases, in that order; junction bases with no gene match: 11. The CDR3 region is CASSFDPTGLSYGYTF. CDR3 DNA sequence: TGTGCCAGCAGCTTTGATCCGACAGGGTTGAGCTATGGCTACACCTTC.

The chain employs TRBV19 and TRBJ2-7, with TRBD1 identical over 8 bases. Germline V gene lookup returns CDR1 LNHDA and CDR2 SQIVND (reference sequence). The CDR3 has 16 residues. The V gene end was trimmed by 5 bases and the J gene end by 2 bases; junction bases not matched to a gene: 11. The CDR3 loop reads CASSPRWDRYPYEQYF. CDR3 nucleotide sequence: TGTGCCAGTAGTCCGCGATGGGACAGGTACCCCTACGAGCAGTACTTC.

This chain joins TRBV27 and TRBJ2-2; D remains unclear. The germline gives CDR1 MNHEY, CDR2 SMNVEV (reference sequence). CDR3 length: 12 residues. V lost 6 bases and J 6 bases, leaving 8 bases between the germline ends. The CDR3 DNA follows: TGTGCCAGCAGCGAGTTGGCCGGGGAGCTGTTTTTT. Translation: CASSELAGELFF.

The chain links TRBV9 to TRBJ2-1; 9 bases align to TRBD2. Unmatched junction bases numbered 7, after V lost 0 bases and J lost 9 bases. There are 15 residues in the CDR3. Germline CDR1 is SGDLS and CDR2 is YYNGEE. The CDR3 nucleotides are TGTGCCAGCAGCGTAGTCGCGGGAGGGCCGGGTGAGCAGTTCTTC. Residues: CASSVVAGGPGEQFF.

This clone was counted once. The chain is built from TRBV12-3 or TRBV12-4 and TRBJ1-4; 7 positions match TRBD1. There are 13 residues in the CDR3. V lost 5 bases and J lost 8; bases outside the gene matches: 5. DNA of the CDR3: TGTGCCAGCAGTAAGGGGGCAGGGGAAAAACTGTTTTTT. Translation gives CASSKGAGEKLFF.

The chain combines TRBV29-1 with TRBJ2-5; tentative D call: TRBD2 (5 bases). The CDR3 totals 14 residues. V was pared by 2 bases and J by 1 base, with 11 bases between. Germline loops: CDR1 SQVTM, CDR2 ANQGSEA. The CDR3 bases are TGCAGCGTTGAAATCTCAGCGGCCCAAGAGACCCAGTACTTC. Encoded protein: CSVEISAAQETQYF.

A single count supports this clone. The J gene is TRBJ2-4, the V gene TRBV19; D is possibly TRBD2 (6 bases). Germline assignment: CDR1 LNHDA and CDR2 SQIVND (reference sequence). V dropped 5 bases and J dropped 0 bases, with 14 bases sitting between them. The CDR3 contains 16 residues. CDR3 bases: TGTGCCAGTAGTCCCGGGGGAATTCTAGCCAAAAACATTCAGTACTTC. Amino acid sequence: CASSPGGILAKNIQYF.